This T cell receptor beta chain was documented in a study of T cells after posttransplantation cyclophosphamide (dated by TCRdb to about 2016). About the investigation overall: Using TRB sequencing, the study followed how the T cell repertoire rebuilt after myeloablative bone marrow transplantation with posttransplantation cyclophosphamide given as GVHD prophylaxis. Antigen receptor sequencing was done on samples from around 32 PTCy-treated patients and from roughly 17 related bone marrow donors of those patients. Because TRA and TRB clonality correlated tightly in 9 samples, later TCR analyses were limited to TRB. In 3 patients, TRB sequencing was also performed on up to roughly 3 more blood samples taken 2 to 5.2 years after transplant, and in a handful of patients, pretransplant blood was also TRB-sequenced. Public TRB sequences were queried against a database of over 3,500 sequences associated with responses to pathogens, tumor antigens, self-antigens and alloantigens. Blood from all 35 or so PTCy patients who had 1-year posttransplant specimens underwent TRB sequencing. Beyond this particular receptor, the publication reports: Across 45 patients, recipient CMV seropositivity and CMV reactivation were highly associated with TRB clonality; PTCy diversity was similar to CNI/methotrexate controls. The TRB repertoires of T cells infiltrating skin or the GI tract showed only limited overlap with the TRB repertoires found in blood. At 1-2 months, donor-recipient similarity was low but rose over the first year, and the later blood repertoires were often dominated by donor CD8+ memory clones.

TRB sequencing was run on genomic DNA with either the immunoSEQ assay at survey resolution or the hsTCRB kit. The authors processed their data as follows. The immunoSEQ software handled the initial read processing, while the LymphoSeq R package was used for the repertoire analyses. Clonality was computed as 1 minus normalized Shannon entropy, and a Gini coefficient was also calculated for each TRB dataset. To infer phenotypes in unsorted samples, TRB sequences from sorted subsets of the recipient or donor were mapped onto unsorted samples from the same recipient. TCRdb's version of the immuneACCESS table is confined to in-frame rearrangements and falls short of the full clone set. An unresolved V gene accounts for under half of the shortfall where checked; the remainder is of unknown origin. The DNA gave D and trimming, while V, J and clone size come from that table. For this sample the table reports more than 9,000 clones, with no clone seen just once. The ten largest clones represent about 15% of the sample.

At least ten counts were recorded for this clone. Its cognate antigen has yet to be identified. The record has no base qualities; no much larger clone is one base away. The sample's treatment or condition, from its label and the paper: high-dose cyclophosphamide on days +3 and +4 as single-agent GVHD prophylaxis. Patients in the PTCy group got busulfan and fludarabine conditioning, a marrow graft from a related or unrelated donor, and cyclophosphamide on days +3 and +4. The PTCy-treated patients were drawn from a prospective, multi-institutional clinical trial. Peripheral blood and bone marrow mononuclear cells were isolated by Ficoll-Hypaque density centrifugation and were cryopreserved. This TCR was sampled from a female patient aged 40-50 years who received an allogeneic stem cell transplant from a related donor, was CMV-positive, and had no GVHD. After a transplant, certain T cells may trace back to the graft donor. Sequenced here: PBMCs, sampled after allogeneic stem cell transplant with posttransplant cyclophosphamide.

The DNA reads as follows: TGCGCCAGCAGAGCCCATCCCCTGACAGGGGAGAGGGGCTACACCTTC. Translated, it gives CASRAHPLTGERGYTF. The chain is encoded by TRBV4-1 joined to TRBJ1-2; TRBD1 lines up with 8 middle nucleotides. V ends up 6 bases short and J 8 bases short, with an unmatched junction base count of 17. The germline V gene encodes CDR1 MGHRA and CDR2 YSYEKL. Its CDR3 holds 16 amino acids, cysteine through phenylalanine. The kept DNA is CDR3 alone, 48 bases in frame from the first base.